The following is a T cell receptor beta chain sequence with its context. These data come from a study of blood T cell repertoires in COVID-19. As processed by the authors: Amplification of reference gene primers provided the estimated nucleated cell counts. Clones were sequenced by immunoSEQ multiplex PCR, and TCRdb holds only the in-frame ones, with some missing. That table is the source of V, J and clone size, and D and trimming were worked out from the DNA. The sample holds about 240,000 clones, around 85% seen once. The germline gives CDR1 SGHAT, CDR2 FQNNGV. The CDR3 is made up of 18 amino acids. After removal of 5 bases from V and 2 bases from J, the junction contained 8 bases not matched to a gene.

This clonotype originated in a woman between 35 and 50 years old with acute COVID-19. The chain links TRBV11-2 to TRBJ2-2; TRBD2 aligns across 13 bases. The specimen was PBMCs or T cells enriched from blood (not recorded which). CDR3 bases: TGTGCCAGCAGCCCTCGGCCGGGACTAGCGGGAAACACCGGGGAGCTGTTTTTT. Translating gives CASSPRPGLAGNTGELFF.